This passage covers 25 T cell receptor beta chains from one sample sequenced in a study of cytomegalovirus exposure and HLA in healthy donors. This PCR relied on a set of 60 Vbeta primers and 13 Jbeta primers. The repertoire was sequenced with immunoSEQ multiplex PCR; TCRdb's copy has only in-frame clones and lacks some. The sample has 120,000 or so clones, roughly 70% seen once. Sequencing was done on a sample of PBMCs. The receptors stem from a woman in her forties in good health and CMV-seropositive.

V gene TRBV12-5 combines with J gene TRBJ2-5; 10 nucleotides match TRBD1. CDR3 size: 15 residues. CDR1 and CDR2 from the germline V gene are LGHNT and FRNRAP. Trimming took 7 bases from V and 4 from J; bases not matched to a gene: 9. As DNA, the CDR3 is TGTGCTAGTGCCCTGGGACAGGGGATGACAGAGACCCAGTACTTC. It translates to CASALGQGMTETQYF.

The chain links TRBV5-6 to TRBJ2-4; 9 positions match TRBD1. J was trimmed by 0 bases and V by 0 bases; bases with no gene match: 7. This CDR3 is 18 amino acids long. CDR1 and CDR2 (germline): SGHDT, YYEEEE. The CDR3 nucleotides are TGTGCCAGCAGCTTGGGTTTCGGGACAGGGCTAGCCAAAAACATTCAGTACTTC. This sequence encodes CASSLGFGTGLAKNIQYF.

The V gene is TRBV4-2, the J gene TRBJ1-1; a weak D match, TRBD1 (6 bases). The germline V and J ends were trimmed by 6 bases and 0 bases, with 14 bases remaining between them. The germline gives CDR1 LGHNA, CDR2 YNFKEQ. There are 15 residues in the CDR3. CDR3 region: CASRPEQGMNTEAFF. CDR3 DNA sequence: TGTGCCAGCAGGCCCGAACAGGGTATGAACACTGAAGCTTTCTTT.

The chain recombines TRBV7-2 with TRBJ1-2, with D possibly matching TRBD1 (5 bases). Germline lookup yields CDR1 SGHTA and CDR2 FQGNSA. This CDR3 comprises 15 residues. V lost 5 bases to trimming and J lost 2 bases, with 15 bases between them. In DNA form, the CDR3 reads TGTGCCAGCAGCCCCTCGGGGGGATCGAACTATGGCTACACCTTC. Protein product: CASSPSGGSNYGYTF. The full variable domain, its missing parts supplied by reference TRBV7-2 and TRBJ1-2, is GAGVSQSPSNKVTEKGKDVELRCDPISGHTALYWYRQSLGQGLEFLIYFQGNSAPDKSGLPSDRFSAERTGGSVSTLTIQRTQQEDSAVYLCASSPSGGSNYGYTFGSGTRLTVV.

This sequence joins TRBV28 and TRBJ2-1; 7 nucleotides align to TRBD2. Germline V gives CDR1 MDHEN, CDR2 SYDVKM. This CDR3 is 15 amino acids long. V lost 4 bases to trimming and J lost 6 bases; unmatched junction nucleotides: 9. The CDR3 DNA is TGTGCCAGCAGTTCTTGGGGAGGGGCAGGCAATGAGCAGTTCTTC. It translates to CASSSWGGAGNEQFF.

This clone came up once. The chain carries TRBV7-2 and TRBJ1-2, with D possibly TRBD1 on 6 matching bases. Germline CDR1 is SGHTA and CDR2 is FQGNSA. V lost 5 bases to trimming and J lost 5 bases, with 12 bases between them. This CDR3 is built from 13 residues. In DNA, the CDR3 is TGTGCCAGCAGCCGCGGGGGGCAGTATGGCTACACCTTC. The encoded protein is CASSRGGQYGYTF. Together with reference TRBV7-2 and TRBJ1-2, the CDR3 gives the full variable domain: GAGVSQSPSNKVTEKGKDVELRCDPISGHTALYWYRQSLGQGLEFLIYFQGNSAPDKSGLPSDRFSAERTGGSVSTLTIQRTQQEDSAVYLCASSRGGQYGYTFGSGTRLTVV.

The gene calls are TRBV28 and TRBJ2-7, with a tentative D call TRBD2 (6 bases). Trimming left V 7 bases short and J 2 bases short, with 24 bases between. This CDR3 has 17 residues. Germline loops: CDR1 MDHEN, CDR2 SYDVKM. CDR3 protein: CASTPTKTGTGTYEQYF. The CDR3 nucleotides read TGTGCCAGCACCCCTACGAAGACCGGGACTGGAACCTACGAGCAGTACTTC.

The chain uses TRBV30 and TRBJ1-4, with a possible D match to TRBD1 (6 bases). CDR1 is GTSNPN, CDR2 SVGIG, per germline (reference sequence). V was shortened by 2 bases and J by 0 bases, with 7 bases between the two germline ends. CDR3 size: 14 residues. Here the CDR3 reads CAWSRGTTNEKLFF. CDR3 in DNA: TGTGCCTGGAGTAGGGGGACAACTAATGAAAAACTGTTTTTT.

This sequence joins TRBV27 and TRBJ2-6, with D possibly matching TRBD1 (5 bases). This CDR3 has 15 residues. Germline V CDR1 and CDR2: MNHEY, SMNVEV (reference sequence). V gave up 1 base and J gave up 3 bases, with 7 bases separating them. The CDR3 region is CASSLWGGGANVLTF. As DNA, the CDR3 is TGTGCCAGCAGTTTATGGGGCGGTGGGGCCAACGTCCTGACTTTC.

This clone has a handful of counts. The CDR3 is CASSLGQLNTGELFF. The CDR3, as DNA: TGCGCCAGCAGCTTAGGACAGTTGAACACCGGGGAGCTGTTTTTT. The chain links TRBV5-1 to TRBJ2-2, with a possible D match to TRBD1 (6 bases). Germline CDR1 reads SGHRS; CDR2 reads YFSETQ. V was shortened by 2 bases and J by 1 base, with 9 bases between the two germline ends. This CDR3 region has 15 residues.

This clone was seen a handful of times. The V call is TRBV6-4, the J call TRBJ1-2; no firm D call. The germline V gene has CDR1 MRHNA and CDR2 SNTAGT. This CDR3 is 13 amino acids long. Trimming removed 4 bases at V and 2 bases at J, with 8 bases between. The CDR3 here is CASSVGVNYGYTF. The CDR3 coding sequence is TGTGCCAGCAGTGTAGGAGTCAACTATGGCTACACCTTC.

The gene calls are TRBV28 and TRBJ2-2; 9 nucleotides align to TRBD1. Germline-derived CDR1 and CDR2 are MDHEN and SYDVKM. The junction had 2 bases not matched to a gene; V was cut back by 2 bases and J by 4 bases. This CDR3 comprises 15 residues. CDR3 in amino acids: CASSLGTGPTGELFF. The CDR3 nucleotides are TGTGCCAGCAGTTTAGGGACAGGGCCCACCGGGGAGCTGTTTTTT.

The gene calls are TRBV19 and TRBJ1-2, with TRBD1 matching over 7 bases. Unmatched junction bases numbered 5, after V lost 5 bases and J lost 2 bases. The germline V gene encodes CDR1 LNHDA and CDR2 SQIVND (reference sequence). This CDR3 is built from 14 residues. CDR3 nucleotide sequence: TGTGCCAGTAGTCCACAGGGGTCGAACTATGGCTACACCTTC. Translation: CASSPQGSNYGYTF.

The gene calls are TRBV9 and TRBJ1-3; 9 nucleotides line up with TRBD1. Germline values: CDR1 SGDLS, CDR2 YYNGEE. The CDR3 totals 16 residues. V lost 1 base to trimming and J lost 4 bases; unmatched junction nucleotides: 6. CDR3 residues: CASSVNNRGLGNTIYF. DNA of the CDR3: TGTGCCAGCAGCGTAAATAACAGGGGGCTCGGAAACACCATATATTTT.

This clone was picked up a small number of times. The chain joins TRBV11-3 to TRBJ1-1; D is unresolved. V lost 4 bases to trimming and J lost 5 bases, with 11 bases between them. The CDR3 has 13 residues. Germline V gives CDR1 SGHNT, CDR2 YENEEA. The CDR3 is CASSSKEGTEAFF. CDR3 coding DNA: TGTGCCAGCAGCTCCAAGGAGGGTACTGAAGCTTTCTTT.

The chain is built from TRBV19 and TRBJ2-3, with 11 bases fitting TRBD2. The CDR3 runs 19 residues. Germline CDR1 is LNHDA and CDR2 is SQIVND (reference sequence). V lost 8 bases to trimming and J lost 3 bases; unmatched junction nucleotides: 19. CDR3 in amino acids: CASSEGWTSGFLGTDTQYF. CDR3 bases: TGTGCCAGTTCCGAGGGTTGGACTAGCGGGTTTTTGGGTACAGATACGCAGTATTTT.

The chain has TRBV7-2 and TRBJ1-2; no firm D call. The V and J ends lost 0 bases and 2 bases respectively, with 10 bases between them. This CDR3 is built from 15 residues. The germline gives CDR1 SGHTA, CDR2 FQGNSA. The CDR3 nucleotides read TGTGCCAGCAGCTTAGCGGTAGCCAGAAACTATGGCTACACCTTC. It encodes CASSLAVARNYGYTF.

The CDR3 reads CASSSLDGMGNEQFF. CDR3 DNA sequence: TGTGCCAGCAGTTCCCTAGACGGGATGGGTAATGAGCAGTTCTTC. This chain joins TRBV28 and TRBJ2-1, with D perhaps matching TRBD2 (5 bases). CDR3 size: 15 residues. Trimming removed 4 bases at V and 7 bases at J, with 17 bases between. CDR1 and CDR2 (germline): MDHEN, SYDVKM.

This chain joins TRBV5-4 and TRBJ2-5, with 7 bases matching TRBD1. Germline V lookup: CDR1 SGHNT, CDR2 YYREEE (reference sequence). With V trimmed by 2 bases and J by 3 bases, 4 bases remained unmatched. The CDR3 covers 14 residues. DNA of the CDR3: TGTGCCAGCAGCTTTGGGACAGCAAAAGAGACCCAGTACTTC. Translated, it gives CASSFGTAKETQYF. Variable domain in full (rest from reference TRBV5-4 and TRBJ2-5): ETGVTQSPTHLIKTRGQQVTLRCSSQSGHNTVSWYQQALGQGPQFIFQYYREEENGRGNFPPRFSGLQFPNYSSELNVNALELDDSALYLCASSFGTAKETQYFGPGTRLLVL.

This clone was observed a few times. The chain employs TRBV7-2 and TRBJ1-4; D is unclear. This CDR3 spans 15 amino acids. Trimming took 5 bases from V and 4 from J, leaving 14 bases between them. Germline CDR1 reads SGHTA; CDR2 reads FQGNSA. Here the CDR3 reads CASSQNLGFNEKLFF. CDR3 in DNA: TGTGCCAGCAGCCAAAACCTAGGCTTTAATGAAAAACTGTTTTTT.

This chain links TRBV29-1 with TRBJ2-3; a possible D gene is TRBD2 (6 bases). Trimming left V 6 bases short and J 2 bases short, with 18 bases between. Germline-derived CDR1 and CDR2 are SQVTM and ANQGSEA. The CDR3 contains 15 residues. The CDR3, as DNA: TGCAGCGTCTATTTCCTAGCGCCTAACACAGATACGCAGTATTTT. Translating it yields CSVYFLAPNTDTQYF.

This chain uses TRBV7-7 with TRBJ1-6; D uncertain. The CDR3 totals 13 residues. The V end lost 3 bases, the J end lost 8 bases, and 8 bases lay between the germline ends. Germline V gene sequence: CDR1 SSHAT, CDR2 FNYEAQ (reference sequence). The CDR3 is CASSLVEDSPLHF. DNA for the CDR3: TGTGCCAGCAGCTTGGTGGAGGATTCACCCCTCCACTTT.

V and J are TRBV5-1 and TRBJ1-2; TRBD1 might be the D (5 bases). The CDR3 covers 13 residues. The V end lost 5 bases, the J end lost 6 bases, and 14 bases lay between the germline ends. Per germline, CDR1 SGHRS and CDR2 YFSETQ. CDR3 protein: CASRPDGRDGYTF. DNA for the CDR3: TGCGCCAGCAGACCGGACGGCAGGGATGGCTACACCTTC. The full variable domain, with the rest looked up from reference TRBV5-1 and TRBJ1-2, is KAGVTQTPRYLIKTRGQQVTLSCSPISGHRSVSWYQQTPGQGLQFLFEYFSETQRNKGNFPGRFSGRQFSNSRSEMNVSTLELGDSALYLCASRPDGRDGYTFGSGTRLTVV.

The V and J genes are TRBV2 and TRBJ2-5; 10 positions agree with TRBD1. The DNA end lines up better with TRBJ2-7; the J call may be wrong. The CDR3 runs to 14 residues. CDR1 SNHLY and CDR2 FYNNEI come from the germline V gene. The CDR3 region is CASLEDRGSYEQYF. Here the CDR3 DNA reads TGTGCCAGTCTTGAGGACAGGGGGTCCTACGAGCAGTACTTC.

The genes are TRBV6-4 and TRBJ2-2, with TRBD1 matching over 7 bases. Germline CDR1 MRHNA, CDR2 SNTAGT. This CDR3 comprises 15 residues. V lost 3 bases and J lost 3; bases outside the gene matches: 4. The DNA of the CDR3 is TGTGCCAGCAGTGAGACAGGGAAGGACACCGGGGAGCTGTTTTTT. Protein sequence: CASSETGKDTGELFF.